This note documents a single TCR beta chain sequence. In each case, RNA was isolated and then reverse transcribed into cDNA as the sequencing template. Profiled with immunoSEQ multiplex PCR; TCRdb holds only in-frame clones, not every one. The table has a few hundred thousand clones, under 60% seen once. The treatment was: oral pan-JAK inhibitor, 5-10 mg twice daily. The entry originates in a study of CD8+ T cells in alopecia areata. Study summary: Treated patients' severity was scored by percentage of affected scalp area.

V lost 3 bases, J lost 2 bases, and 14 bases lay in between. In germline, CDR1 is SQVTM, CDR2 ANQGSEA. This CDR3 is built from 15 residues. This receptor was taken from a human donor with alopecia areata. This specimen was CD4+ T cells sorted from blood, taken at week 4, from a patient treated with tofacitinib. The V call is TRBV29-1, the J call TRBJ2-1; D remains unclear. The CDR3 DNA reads TGCAGCGTTGATAGGCAGCTCTCTCCCTACAATGAGCAGTTCTTC. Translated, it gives CSVDRQLSPYNEQFF.